The T cell receptor (beta chain) described here comes from a study of cytomegalovirus exposure and HLA in healthy donors. Findings and caveats of the study: The classifier was said to identify cytomegalovirus status with high specificity and sensitivity.

Primers included in the PCR were 60 Vbeta and 13 Jbeta primers. Using immunoSEQ multiplex PCR, the repertoire was profiled, and TCRdb retains in-frame clones only, with some absent. The table lists roughly 120,000 clones, approximately 80% of them singletons. Healthy people donating bone marrow made up the donors. The CDR3 length is 17 residues. Germline V gives CDR1 MGHRA, CDR2 YSYEKL. V shed 0 bases, J shed 8 bases, and the junction held 6 bases outside the gene matches. To note about this clone: Its antigen is unidentified.

This clonotype originated in a woman in her late teens or twenties in good health and CMV-seronegative. The specimen was PBMCs. The chain joins TRBV4-1 to TRBJ2-1; the match to TRBD2 covers 14 bases. CDR3 coding DNA: TGCGCCAGCAGCCAAGAAGGCGGGACTAGCGGGGGAGATGAGCAGTTCTTC. Its translation is CASSQEGGTSGGDEQFF.